The 32 T cell receptor beta chains below all came from one sample that was sequenced in a study of CD8+ T cells in alopecia areata. Treatment specified: oral pan-JAK inhibitor, 5-10 mg twice daily. cDNA prepared by RNA extraction and subsequent reverse transcription served as the template for sequencing. Profiled with immunoSEQ multiplex PCR; TCRdb holds only in-frame clones, not every one. The table includes 150,000 to 200,000 clones, approximately 60% detected once. Here the sequenced sample was CD4+ T cells sorted from blood, taken at week 24, from a patient treated with tofacitinib. All receptors come from a human donor with alopecia areata.

The CDR3 here is CASSDLVNNEKLFF. The CDR3, as DNA: TGTGCCAGCAGTGATCTGGTCAATAATGAAAAACTGTTTTTT. The V gene is TRBV2, the J gene TRBJ1-4, with D hard to call. The length of the CDR3 is 14 residues. V gave up 3 bases and J gave up 4 bases, with 9 bases separating them. Germline assignment: CDR1 SNHLY and CDR2 FYNNEI.

This clone was found a few times. V usage is TRBV23-1 and J usage is TRBJ1-2; D call uncertain. TRBV23-1 is flagged as an ORF with uncertain function. The length of the CDR3 is 14 residues. V dropped 2 bases and J dropped 1 base, with 8 bases sitting between them. The CDR3, as DNA: TGCGCCAGCAGTCAAGACCGGGGTAACTATGGCTACACCTTC. It encodes CASSQDRGNYGYTF.

J is TRBJ2-2 and V is TRBV10-3, with D unresolved. Trimming pared 4 bases from V and 4 bases from J, leaving 19 bases between. The CDR3 is 17 residues long. Germline CDR1 ENHRY, CDR2 SYGVKD. CDR3 region: CAISGSEPEFATGELFF. The CDR3 nucleotides read TGTGCCATCAGTGGTTCAGAACCCGAATTTGCCACCGGGGAGCTGTTTTTT.

The genes are TRBV18 and TRBJ2-1; the D is unclear. The V gene's germline CDR1 is KGHSH and CDR2 LQKENI. Trimming removed 1 base at V and 4 bases at J, with 11 bases between. This CDR3 has 15 amino acids. CDR3 nucleotides: TGTGCCAGCTCACCACGACAAATGGGGTACAATGAGCAGTTCTTC. Its protein product is CASSPRQMGYNEQFF.

This rearrangement joins TRBV29-1 to TRBJ2-3; 8 bases fit TRBD1. This CDR3 comprises 15 residues. Trimming cost V 1 base and J 4 bases; bases outside gene matches: 7. In germline, CDR1 is SQVTM, CDR2 ANQGSEA. The CDR3 coding sequence is TGCAGCGTTGAAGGCCCGGACAGGGCTGCAGATACGCAGTATTTT. Encoded protein: CSVEGPDRAADTQYF.

CDR3 in amino acids: CASSEFGSNTEAFF. As DNA, the CDR3 is TGTGCCAGCAGTGAGTTCGGATCTAACACTGAAGCTTTCTTT. J is TRBJ1-1 and V is TRBV25-1; D ambiguous. The V end lost 3 bases, the J end lost 2 bases, and 10 bases lay between the germline ends. Germline CDR1 MGHDK, CDR2 SYGVNS. The CDR3 has 14 amino acids.

The chain employs TRBV29-1 and TRBJ1-2; TRBD1 agrees at 7 bases. Germline V gene data show CDR1 as SQVTM and CDR2 as ANQGSEA. The CDR3 totals 13 residues. J lost 4 bases, V lost 5 bases, and 7 bases had no gene match. This chain's CDR3 is CSVLEGAGYGYTF. DNA for the CDR3: TGCAGCGTTCTGGAGGGGGCAGGCTATGGCTACACCTTC.

The CDR3 DNA follows: TGTGCCAGCAGCTTGGCGGGAAGGGAGAATTCACCCCTCCACTTT. Translation: CASSLAGRENSPLHF. The genes are TRBV5-4 and TRBJ1-6; unclear D gene. Trimming left V 0 bases short and J 7 bases short, with 11 bases between. Germline loops: CDR1 SGHNT, CDR2 YYREEE (reference sequence). The CDR3 is 15 amino acids. The variable domain in full, with the rest retrieved from reference TRBV5-4 and TRBJ1-6, is ETGVTQSPTHLIKTRGQQVTLRCSSQSGHNTVSWYQQALGQGPQFIFQYYREEENGRGNFPPRFSGLQFPNYSSELNVNALELDDSALYLCASSLAGRENSPLHFGNGTRLTVT.

The V call is TRBV7-8, the J call TRBJ2-7, with a possible D match to TRBD2 (6 bases). The CDR3 totals 14 residues. The V end was cut by 1 base, the J end by 2 bases, with 9 bases between. Germline-derived CDR1 and CDR2 are SGHVS and FQNEAQ. The CDR3 DNA reads as TGTGCCAGCAGCTTAGTTGGGGGGACCTACGAGCAGTACTTC. It yields the protein CASSLVGGTYEQYF.

This chain joins TRBV4-1 and TRBJ1-2; a possible D gene is TRBD1 (6 bases). With 1 base removed from V and 7 bases from J, the gap between germline ends came to 13 bases. This CDR3 comprises 14 residues. Germline CDR1 and CDR2: MGHRA and YSYEKL. CDR3: CASSQAGTPPGYTF. The CDR3 region has the DNA TGCGCCAGCAGCCAAGCCGGGACACCGCCTGGCTACACCTTC.

The V call is TRBV29-1, the J call TRBJ1-1; tentative D call: TRBD1 (5 bases). Germline V gene sequence: CDR1 SQVTM, CDR2 ANQGSEA. Trimming stripped 7 bases from V and 1 base from J, with 13 bases between. CDR3 size: 13 residues. The CDR3 nucleotides are TGCAGCGCTCGGACATCGAGGAACACTGAAGCTTTCTTT. It encodes CSARTSRNTEAFF.

This chain joins TRBV20-1 and TRBJ1-1; D unresolved. V lost 3 bases and J lost 7, with 9 bases in between. Germline V gives CDR1 DFQATT, CDR2 SNEGSKA (reference sequence). The CDR3 loop spans 11 amino acids. In DNA, the CDR3 is TGCAGTGCTAGCGGTCGGAATGAAGCTTTCTTT. This translates into CSASGRNEAFF.

The V call is TRBV4-1, the J call TRBJ2-2; 9 positions match TRBD1. The CDR3 has 15 residues. In germline, CDR1 is MGHRA, CDR2 YSYEKL. Trimming at V came to 1 base and at J to 7 bases, leaving 4 bases not matched to a gene. CDR3 residues: CASSQGDRVSGELFF. The CDR3 DNA reads as TGCGCCAGCAGCCAAGGGGACAGGGTTAGCGGGGAGCTGTTTTTT.

The chain has TRBV5-4 and TRBJ2-2; perhaps TRBD2 as D (5 bases). The CDR3 is 13 amino acids. V was cut by 4 bases and J by 6 bases, with 10 bases left in between. CDR1 and CDR2 from the germline V gene are SGHNT and YYREEE (reference sequence). The CDR3: CASSPSGPGELFF. As DNA, the CDR3 is TGTGCCAGCAGCCCGAGCGGACCCGGGGAGCTGTTTTTT.

DNA of the CDR3: TGCGCCAGCAGCTTGGGGGGGCAGGTGACCAACATCATCAACGAGCAGTACTTC. This encodes CASSLGGQVTNIINEQYF. This chain connects TRBV5-1 to TRBJ2-7, with D maybe TRBD1 (6 bases). V was cut by 0 bases and J by 5 bases, with 24 bases left in between. The CDR3 is 18 amino acids. Germline CDR1 reads SGHRS; CDR2 reads YFSETQ.

This clone is a singleton in its sample. This sequence joins TRBV30 and TRBJ2-5; D possibly uses TRBD1 or TRBD2 (5 bases each). This CDR3 is 18 amino acids long. The germline V gene encodes CDR1 GTSNPN and CDR2 SVGIG (reference sequence). V gave up 0 bases and J gave up 2 bases, with 22 bases separating them. Here the CDR3 DNA reads TGTGCCTGGAGTGTACTTTTACCGGGATCAGGGATTCAAGAGACCCAGTACTTC. This gives the protein CAWSVLLPGSGIQETQYF.

The rearrangement joins TRBV4-1 to TRBJ2-1, with D possibly matching TRBD1 (6 bases). Germline loops: CDR1 MGHRA, CDR2 YSYEKL. V was shortened by 4 bases and J by 3 bases, with 19 bases between the two germline ends. This CDR3 comprises 17 residues. This CDR3 is CASSLARTATGYNEQFF. The DNA of the CDR3 is TGCGCCAGCAGCCTAGCGAGGACAGCCACGGGCTACAATGAGCAGTTCTTC.

This chain connects TRBV5-1 to TRBJ1-4, with a weak D call TRBD1 (5 bases). V was cut by 4 bases and J by 1 base, with 11 bases left in between. The CDR3 consists of 15 residues. CDR1 and CDR2 (germline): SGHRS, YFSETQ. CDR3 bases: TGCGCCAGCAGCCCAACAGGCCAAACTAATGAAAAACTGTTTTTT. Translating it yields CASSPTGQTNEKLFF.

The chain employs TRBV9 and TRBJ1-1; 7 positions agree with TRBD1. Germline lookup yields CDR1 SGDLS and CDR2 YYNGEE. Unmatched junction bases numbered 10, after V lost 5 bases and J lost 0 bases. This CDR3 region has 16 residues. As DNA, the CDR3 is TGTGCCAGCAGGAAGAGCGGGACAGCTATGAACACTGAAGCTTTCTTT. It yields the protein CASRKSGTAMNTEAFF.

The chain employs TRBV30 and TRBJ2-3; D remains ambiguous. V lost 6 bases, J lost 0 bases, and 10 bases lay in between. This CDR3 contains 13 residues. The germline V gene encodes CDR1 GTSNPN and CDR2 SVGIG (reference sequence). CDR3 sequence (DNA): TGTGCCTGCAACGTTGACAGCACAGATACGCAGTATTTT. Encoded protein: CACNVDSTDTQYF.

The V call is TRBV7-9, the J call TRBJ1-6, with 9 bases identical to TRBD1. This CDR3 comprises 15 residues. Trimming took 2 bases from V and 10 from J; bases not matched to a gene: 6. CDR1 SEHNR and CDR2 FQNEAQ come from the germline V gene (reference sequence). CDR3 region: CASSLIRGQGSPLHF. The CDR3 bases are TGTGCCAGCAGCTTAATCCGGGGACAGGGCTCACCCCTCCACTTT.

V gene TRBV29-1 combines with J gene TRBJ2-5; tentatively, D is TRBD1 (6 bases). Germline V gene data show CDR1 as SQVTM and CDR2 as ANQGSEA. The CDR3 totals 13 residues. V dropped 2 bases and J dropped 2 bases, with 9 bases sitting between them. This CDR3 reads CSVETRGQETQYF. The CDR3 DNA is TGCAGCGTTGAAACCAGGGGTCAAGAGACCCAGTACTTC.

The chain is built from TRBV11-2 and TRBJ1-6; 7 bases align to TRBD1. With 3 bases clipped from V and 10 bases from J, the junction kept 3 bases outside the gene matches. This CDR3 contains 13 residues. The germline V gene has CDR1 SGHAT and CDR2 FQNNGV. The CDR3 region has the DNA TGTGCCAGCAGCTTGACAGGGAAGTCACCCCTCCACTTT. Translation gives CASSLTGKSPLHF.

The V gene is TRBV11-3, the J gene TRBJ2-5, with D uncertain. CDR1 SGHNT and CDR2 YENEEA come from the germline V gene. Trimming took 5 bases from V and 5 from J, leaving 12 bases between them. The CDR3 length is 13 residues. The CDR3: CASSLSSRETQYF. Written as DNA, the CDR3 is TGTGCCAGCAGCCTCTCCTCCCGGGAGACCCAGTACTTC.

The CDR3 coding sequence is TGCAGTGCTACGGGGATCAGGGAGCAGTTCTTC. Its translation is CSATGIREQFF. The rearrangement links TRBV20-1 to TRBJ2-1; possible D gene TRBD2, 5 bases. The germline gives CDR1 DFQATT, CDR2 SNEGSKA (reference sequence). The length of the CDR3 is 11 residues. The V gene lost 4 bases and the J gene lost 10 bases, with 11 bases spanning the gap.

This clone was observed a handful of times. This rearrangement joins TRBV6-6 to TRBJ2-1; D may match TRBD1 or TRBD2 (5 bases each). The CDR3 consists of 15 residues. Germline lookup yields CDR1 MNHNY and CDR2 SVGAGI (reference sequence). The V gene lost 5 bases and the J gene lost 9 bases, with 20 bases spanning the gap. CDR3 DNA sequence: TGTGCCAGCAGTCAACTCGACAGCGGAAGGATTGAGCAGTTCTTC. It translates to CASSQLDSGRIEQFF.

The chain has TRBV27 and TRBJ1-2; 7 bases line up with TRBD1. The CDR3 spans 15 residues. With V trimmed by 4 bases and J by 4 bases, 9 bases remained unmatched. Germline V gene lookup returns CDR1 MNHEY and CDR2 SMNVEV (reference sequence). CDR3 nucleotides: TGTGCCAGCAGTTCCTCTGCACAGGGGAGCTATGGCTACACCTTC. Translated, it gives CASSSSAQGSYGYTF.

This clone occurred once. The chain joins TRBV5-6 to TRBJ2-2, with TRBD1 matching 7 bases. This CDR3 is 15 amino acids long. Germline values: CDR1 SGHDT, CDR2 YYEEEE. With V trimmed by 4 bases and J by 1 base, 4 bases remained unmatched. The CDR3 loop reads CASSGDRMNTGELFF. CDR3 nucleotides: TGTGCCAGCAGCGGGGACAGAATGAACACCGGGGAGCTGTTTTTT.

The genes are TRBV5-1 and TRBJ1-5; 7 bases fit TRBD1. Germline CDR1 reads SGHRS; CDR2 reads YFSETQ. The V segment lost 0 bases and the J segment 6 bases; nucleotides outside the gene matches: 0. The CDR3 covers 13 residues. CDR3 residues: CASSLGDSQPQHF. The CDR3 nucleotides are TGCGCCAGCAGCTTGGGGGACAGTCAGCCCCAGCATTTT.

In its sample, this clone was seen once. V usage is TRBV5-1 and J usage is TRBJ2-3, with TRBD2 matching over 13 bases. Germline CDR1 and CDR2: SGHRS and YFSETQ. The CDR3 sequence is 16 residues long. J was trimmed by 7 bases and V by 1 base; bases with no gene match: 6. CDR3 nucleotides: TGCGCCAGCAGCTTGAAAGTGGGACTAGCGGGGAATACGCAGTATTTT. Translating it yields CASSLKVGLAGNTQYF.

The V and J genes are TRBV6-6 and TRBJ1-2, with D unclear. CDR1 and CDR2 from the germline V gene are MNHNY and SVGAGI (reference sequence). V was trimmed by 6 bases and J by 8 bases, leaving 13 bases between them. This CDR3 contains 12 residues. CDR3 in amino acids: CASSRSRKGYTF. CDR3 in DNA: TGTGCCAGCAGCCGAAGTCGGAAGGGCTACACCTTC.

The chain is built from TRBV10-3 and TRBJ2-2; D possibly uses TRBD1 or TRBD2 (5 bases each). From germline, CDR1 is ENHRY and CDR2 SYGVKD. Trimming shortened V by 3 bases and J by 0 bases, and 14 bases separated the two germline ends. CDR3 size: 17 residues. As DNA, the CDR3 is TGTGCCATCAGTGACTTTTCAGGGACGGCGAACACCGGGGAGCTGTTTTTT. Encoded protein: CAISDFSGTANTGELFF.